The 9 T cell receptor beta chains below all came from one sample that was sequenced in a study of T cell responses to AZD1222 COVID-19 vaccine. The assay was immunoSEQ multiplex PCR, and TCRdb's table has in-frame clones only and misses some. The repertoire holds some 140,000 clones, over 85% seen once, with approximately 6.8% in the top ten. This sample comprised peripheral blood, obtained 28 days after the second AZD1222 dose. These receptors were taken from an adult who received the AZD1222 COVID-19 vaccine.

The chain is built from TRBV7-3 and TRBJ2-3; D may be TRBD1 or TRBD2 (5 bases each). Germline CDR1 SGHTA, CDR2 FQGTGA. This CDR3 region has 15 residues. Trimming removed 1 base at V and 1 base at J, with 9 bases between. The CDR3 here is CASSLMGDGTDTQYF. Written as DNA, the CDR3 is TGTGCCAGCAGCTTAATGGGGGACGGCACAGATACGCAGTATTTT.

In this sample, this clone turned up once. Other DNA sequences from this sample encode an identical CDR3 as well. The V and J genes are TRBV18 and TRBJ2-3; D is ambiguous. V was trimmed by 3 bases and J by 0 bases, leaving 4 bases between them. The germline V gene has CDR1 KGHSH and CDR2 LQKENI. The CDR3 has 13 residues. CDR3 amino acids: CASSPPSTDTQYF. DNA of the CDR3: TGTGCCAGCTCACCCCCGAGCACAGATACGCAGTATTTT.

This clone occurred a few times. This sequence joins TRBV7-3 and TRBJ2-7, with D perhaps TRBD2 (6 bases). The germline V and J ends were trimmed by 2 bases and 11 bases, with 16 bases remaining between them. Germline CDR1 reads SGHTA; CDR2 reads FQGTGA. CDR3 length: 13 amino acids. CDR3 nucleotide sequence: TGTGCCAGCAGCTTACGTTGGGGGGACCGGGAGTACTTC. It translates to CASSLRWGDREYF.

The J gene is TRBJ2-5, the V gene TRBV4-1; perhaps TRBD2 as D (5 bases). There are 14 residues in the CDR3. Germline lookup yields CDR1 MGHRA and CDR2 YSYEKL. V was cut by 0 bases and J by 2 bases, with 7 bases left in between. CDR3: CASSQDWEQETQYF. In DNA, the CDR3 is TGCGCCAGCAGCCAAGATTGGGAGCAAGAGACCCAGTACTTC.

J is TRBJ1-5 and V is TRBV9; 8 bases map to TRBD1. The V and J ends lost 5 bases and 5 bases, in that order; junction bases with no gene match: 9. The CDR3 covers 15 residues. Germline V gives CDR1 SGDLS, CDR2 YYNGEE. The CDR3 nucleotides are TGTGCCAGCAGTGGAGGACAGGGAGGGTATCAGCCCCAGCATTTT. This gives the protein CASSGGQGGYQPQHF.

V gene TRBV11-1 combines with J gene TRBJ1-1; D unclear. Germline values: CDR1 SGHAT, CDR2 FQDESV (reference sequence). The V end lost 7 bases, the J end lost 1 base, and 13 bases lay between the germline ends. CDR3 length: 14 residues. The CDR3 DNA reads as TGTGCCAGCAACCTAGGGTATCCGAACACTGAAGCTTTCTTT. Its protein product is CASNLGYPNTEAFF. The whole variable domain, filled in from reference TRBV11-1 and TRBJ1-1, reads EAEVAQSPRYKITEKSQAVAFWCDPISGHATLYWYRQILGQGPELLVQFQDESVVDDSQLPKDRFSAERLKGVDSTLKIQPAELGDSAMYLCASNLGYPNTEAFFGQGTRLTVV.

The count of this clone is one. The chain employs TRBV10-3 and TRBJ2-3; D remains unclear. The V end was cut by 0 bases, the J end by 1 base, with 8 bases between. There are 15 residues in the CDR3. Germline V gene sequence: CDR1 ENHRY, CDR2 SYGVKD. The CDR3 nucleotides are TGTGCCATCAGTGAGTCGATTACAGGCACAGATACGCAGTATTTT. Its translation: CAISESITGTDTQYF.

This chain joins TRBV6-1 and TRBJ1-1; 8 bases match TRBD1. Germline V CDR1 and CDR2: MNHNS, SASEGT. The CDR3 runs 14 residues. After removal of 2 bases from V and 6 bases from J, the junction contained 5 bases not matched to a gene. DNA for the CDR3: TGTGCCAGCAGTGAATTCAGGGGGCTAGCTGAAGCTTTCTTT. This codes for CASSEFRGLAEAFF.

The rearrangement uses TRBV27 and TRBJ2-3; TRBD1 agrees at 7 bases. With V trimmed by 6 bases and J by 4 bases, 16 bases remained unmatched. Germline lookup yields CDR1 MNHEY and CDR2 SMNVEV (reference sequence). This CDR3 spans 17 amino acids. The CDR3 sequence: CASRPWATGIGADTQYF. DNA for the CDR3: TGTGCCAGCAGACCTTGGGCGACAGGGATCGGGGCAGATACGCAGTATTTT.